This T cell receptor (beta chain) originates from a study of T cells in Graves' hyperthyroidism and ophthalmopathy. CDR1 and CDR2 from the germline V gene are SQVTM and ANQGSEA. This CDR3 has 14 amino acids. The V gene end was trimmed by 6 bases and the J gene end by 9 bases; junction bases not matched to a gene: 14. Amplified TCR beta CDR3 regions came from RNA transcripts. Carried out on the TCR CDR3, a first-round RT-PCR used the HTBI primer set. TCRdb reanalysed the multiplex PCR reads using MiXCR and keeps one entry per CDR3 protein. There are about 700,000 distinct CDR3 sequences in the sample; nearly 45% occur only once, and about 7.2% lies in the top ten.

The chain employs TRBV29-1 and TRBJ2-5, with TRBD1 identical over 9 bases. The source of this sequence is an adult man with Graves' disease, either hyperthyroidism or ophthalmopathy (not recorded which). The specimen was peripheral blood or thyroid tissue (not recorded which). DNA for the CDR3: TGCAGCGTGGCCGGGACAGGGCGGGTTGCCCCCCAGTACTTC. It yields the protein CSVAGTGRVAPQYF.